A selection of T cell receptor beta chains follows, all from one sample in a study of tumor and adjacent non-tumor tissue in lung cancer. TCRdb re-derived calls from the multiplex PCR reads in MiXCR, one entry per CDR3 protein. There are roughly 76,000 distinct CDR3 sequences in the sample; around 65% occur only once, and 10% to 15% lies in the top ten. Sequences were obtained from lung tumor tissue. These receptors were taken from a woman in her 70s with non-small cell lung cancer. Each CDR3 is given with its conserved first and last residue. The D gene is left open where the match is weak. Expanded clones get a size class; other rows say once, few or many, or leave the size out.

v_call	d_call	j_call	clone_size	cdr3_length	cdr3_aa	cdr3_nt
TRBV20-1	.	TRBJ2-3	many	14	CSAIHLVEGDTQYF	TGCAGTGCCATCCATCTAGTGGAGGGAGATACGCAGTATTTT
TRBV12-3/TRBV12-4	.	TRBJ1-2	many	11	CASSSPYGYTF	TGTGCCAGCAGTTCCCCCTATGGCTACACCTTC
TRBV6-5	.	TRBJ2-7	.	14	CASSTRGAGYEQYF	TGTGCCAGCAGTACCCGAGGGGCAGGGTACGAGCAGTACTTC
TRBV4-1	TRBD2	TRBJ2-7	.	19	CTSGQGIDPGLAGVYEQYF	TGCACCAGCGGCCAAGGGATAGACCCGGGACTAGCGGGAGTCTACGAGCAGTACTTC
TRBV5-4	.	TRBJ1-6	.	12	CAAGKAGTVLHF	TGTGCCGCCGGGAAGGCAGGGACCGTCCTCCACTTT
TRBV5-4	.	TRBJ2-1	.	14	CASSLFGTYDEYFF	TGTGCCAGCAGTTTGTTCGGGACCTACGATGAGTACTTCTTC
TRBV6-1	TRBD1	TRBJ1-1	.	13	CASTRGQNTEAFF	TGTGCCAGCACGAGGGGGCAGAACACTGAAGCTTTCTTT
TRBV12-3/TRBV12-4	.	TRBJ1-6	.	15	CVNSFSAQANSPLHF	TGTGTCAACAGTTTTAGTGCCCAGGCGAATTCACCCCTCCACTTT
TRBV29-1	.	TRBJ2-5	many	13	CSVQRGGRETQYF	TGCAGCGTTCAAAGGGGCGGGCGGGAGACCCAGTACTTC
TRBV6-5	.	TRBJ2-7	.	15	CASNYSGQQGHEQYF	TGTGCCAGCAATTACTCCGGGCAGCAGGGCCACGAGCAGTACTTC
TRBV12-3/TRBV12-4	TRBD2	TRBJ2-1	.	15	CASSRLAGGLDEQFF	TGTGCCAGCAGTCGACTAGCGGGAGGCCTCGATGAGCAGTTCTTC
TRBV20-1	.	TRBJ2-1	.	15	CGARAGSRGSNEQFF	TGCGGTGCTAGAGCCGGCAGTCGAGGTTCCAATGAGCAGTTCTTC
TRBV21-1	.	TRBJ2-3	once	15	CASSRLSRPTDTQYF	TGTGCAAGCAGCAGGCTTAGCCGTCCCACAGATACGCAGTATTTT
TRBV29-1	TRBD2	TRBJ2-5	many	15	CSVDGLAGRAETQYF	TGCAGCGTGGATGGACTAGCGGGACGGGCCGAGACCCAATACTTC
TRBV28	TRBD2	TRBJ2-1	many	17	CASSLWGSGSGVDEQFF	TGTGCCAGCAGTTTATGGGGTAGCGGGAGTGGTGTCGATGAGCAGTTCTTC
TRBV6-1	.	TRBJ2-7	once	16	CASSTSFSVLSCEQYF	TGTGCCAGTAGTACCTCATTTAGCGTCCTCTCCTGCGAGCAGTACTTC
TRBV20-1	TRBD2	TRBJ2-1	many	16	CSALRETSASYNEQFF	TGCAGTGCTTTGAGGGAGACTAGCGCCTCCTACAATGAGCAGTTCTTC
TRBV29-1	TRBD1	TRBJ1-2	.	13	CSVGGTGDYGCTF	TGCAGCGTTGGGGGTACAGGGGACTATGGCTGCACGTTC
TRBV29-1	.	TRBJ2-5	.	14	CSFGRASGRETQYF	TGCAGCTTTGGTCGGGCTTCAGGAAGGGAAACCCAGTACTTC
TRBV11-1	.	TRBJ2-3	medium-sized	13	CASSLAVTDTQYF	TGTGCCAGCAGCTTAGCAGTCACAGATACGCAGTATTTT
TRBV6-5	TRBD2	TRBJ2-3	.	14	CNSSYSTGGDTQYF	TGTAACAGCAGTTACTCGACGGGAGGGGATACGCAGTATTTT
TRBV6-5	TRBD2	TRBJ2-3	.	15	CTSSETSVGTDTQYF	TGTACCAGCAGTGAGACTAGCGTAGGTACGGATACGCAGTATTTT
TRBV30	TRBD1	TRBJ2-5	.	15	CAWSPTGGLEETQYF	TGTGCCTGGAGCCCGACAGGGGGCCTAGAAGAGACCCAGTACTTC
TRBV7-3	.	TRBJ2-2	few	13	CASSLDPNGELFF	TGTGCCAGCAGCTTAGATCCCAACGGGGAGCTGTTTTTT
TRBV19	TRBD1	TRBJ1-1	.	16	CASSPYRGQVNTEAFF	TGTGCCAGTAGCCCGTACAGGGGGCAAGTGAACACTGAAGCTTTCTTT
TRBV6-6	TRBD2	TRBJ2-3	medium-sized	18	CASSYKDRPSGRKDTQYF	TGTGCCAGCAGTTACAAGGATCGTCCTAGCGGGAGAAAAGATACGCAGTATTTT
TRBV6-1	TRBD2	TRBJ2-3	medium-sized	13	CATRLAAEDTQYF	TGTGCCACACGACTAGCGGCGGAAGATACGCAGTATTTT
TRBV7-9	.	TRBJ2-7	.	12	CASSLALCEQYF	TGTGCCAGCAGCTTAGCCCTTTGCGAGCAGTACTTC
TRBV29-1	TRBD2	TRBJ2-7	many	16	CSVDDSGTSGSYEQYF	TGCAGCGTCGACGACTCCGGGACTAGCGGCTCCTACGAGCAGTACTTC
TRBV7-8	.	TRBJ2-1	few	16	CASIFGPGGADNEQFF	TGTGCCAGCATTTTCGGGCCAGGTGGCGCCGACAATGAGCAGTTCTTC
TRBV5-1	.	TRBJ2-5	.	15	CASSLGSVPQETLYF	TGCGCCAGCAGCTTGGGGTCGGTGCCACAAGAGACCCTGTACTTC
TRBV29-1	.	TRBJ1-1	.	13	CSVEGSPGAETFF	TGCAGTGTTGAAGGTTCACCGGGGGCGGAAACTTTCTTT
TRBV5-1	.	TRBJ2-1	.	16	CASNRWSANPYNEQFF	TGCGCCAGCAACCGGTGGAGCGCGAATCCTTACAATGAGCAGTTCTTC
TRBV10-1	.	TRBJ2-5	.	18	CASSESNCDRSLGETQYF	TGCGCCAGCAGTGAGTCGAACTGCGACAGGTCCCTAGGGGAGACCCAGTACTTC
TRBV5-1	TRBD1	TRBJ2-7	.	13	CASGLGTVNEQYF	TGCGCCAGCGGCTTGGGGACAGTGAATGAGCAGTACTTC